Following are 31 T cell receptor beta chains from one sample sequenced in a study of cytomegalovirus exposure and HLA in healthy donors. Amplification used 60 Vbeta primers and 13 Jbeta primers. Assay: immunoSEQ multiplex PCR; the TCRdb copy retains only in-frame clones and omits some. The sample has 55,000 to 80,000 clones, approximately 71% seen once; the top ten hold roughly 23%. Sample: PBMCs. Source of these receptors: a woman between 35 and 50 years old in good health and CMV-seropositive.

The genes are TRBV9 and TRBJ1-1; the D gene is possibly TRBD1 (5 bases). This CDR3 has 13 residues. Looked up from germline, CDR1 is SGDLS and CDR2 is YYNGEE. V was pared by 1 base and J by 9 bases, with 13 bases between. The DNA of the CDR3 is TGTGCCAGCAGCGTATTGCGCGACAGCAAAGCTTTCTTT. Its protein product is CASSVLRDSKAFF. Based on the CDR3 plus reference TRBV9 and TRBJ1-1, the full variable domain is DSGVTQTPKHLITATGQRVTLRCSPRSGDLSVYWYQQSLDQGLQFLIQYYNGEERAKGNILERFSAQQFPDLHSELNLSSLELGDSALYFCASSVLRDSKAFFGQGTRLTVV.

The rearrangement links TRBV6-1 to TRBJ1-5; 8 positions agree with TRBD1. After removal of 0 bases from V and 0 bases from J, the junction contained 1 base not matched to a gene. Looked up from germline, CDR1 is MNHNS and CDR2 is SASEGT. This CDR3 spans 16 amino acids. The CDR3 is CASSEATGVSNQPQHF. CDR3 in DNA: TGTGCCAGCAGTGAAGCGACAGGGGTTAGCAATCAGCCCCAGCATTTT.

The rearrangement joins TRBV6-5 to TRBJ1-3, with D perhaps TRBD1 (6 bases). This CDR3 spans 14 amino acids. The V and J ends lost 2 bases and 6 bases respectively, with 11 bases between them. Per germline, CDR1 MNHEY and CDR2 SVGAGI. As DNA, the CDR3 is TGTGCCAGCAGTTACGATGGACAGACAAACACCATATATTTT. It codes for CASSYDGQTNTIYF.

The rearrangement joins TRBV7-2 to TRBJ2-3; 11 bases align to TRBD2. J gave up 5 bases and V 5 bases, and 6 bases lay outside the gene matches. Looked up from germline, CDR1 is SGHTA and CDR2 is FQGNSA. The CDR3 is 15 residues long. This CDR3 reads CASSISGGDGDTQYF. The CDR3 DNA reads TGTGCCAGCAGCATTAGCGGGGGGGATGGAGATACGCAGTATTTT.

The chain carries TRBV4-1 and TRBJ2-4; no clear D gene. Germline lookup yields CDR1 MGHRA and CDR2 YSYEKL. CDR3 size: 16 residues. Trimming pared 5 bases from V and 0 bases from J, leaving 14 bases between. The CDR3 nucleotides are TGCGCCAGCAGCTCTCCGGGTCCCTTAGCCAAAAACATTCAGTACTTC. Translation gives CASSSPGPLAKNIQYF.

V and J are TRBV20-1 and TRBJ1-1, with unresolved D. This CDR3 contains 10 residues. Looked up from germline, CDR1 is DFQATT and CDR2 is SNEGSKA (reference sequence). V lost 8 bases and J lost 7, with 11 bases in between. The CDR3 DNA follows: TGCAGTCCCTCGGGAAATGAAGCTTTCTTT. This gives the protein CSPSGNEAFF.

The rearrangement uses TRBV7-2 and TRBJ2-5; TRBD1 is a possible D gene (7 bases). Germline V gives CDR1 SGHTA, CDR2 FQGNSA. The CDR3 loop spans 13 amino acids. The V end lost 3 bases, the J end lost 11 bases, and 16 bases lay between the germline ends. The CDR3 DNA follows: TGTGCCAGCAGCTTCCGGACAGGACGGGAGCAGTACTTC. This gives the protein CASSFRTGREQYF.

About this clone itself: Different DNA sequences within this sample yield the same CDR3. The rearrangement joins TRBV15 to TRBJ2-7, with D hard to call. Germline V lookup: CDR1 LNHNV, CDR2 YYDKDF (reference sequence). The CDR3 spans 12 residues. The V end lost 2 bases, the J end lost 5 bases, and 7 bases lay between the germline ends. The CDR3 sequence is CATSRPRDEQYF. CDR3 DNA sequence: TGTGCCACCAGCAGACCTCGGGACGAGCAGTACTTC.

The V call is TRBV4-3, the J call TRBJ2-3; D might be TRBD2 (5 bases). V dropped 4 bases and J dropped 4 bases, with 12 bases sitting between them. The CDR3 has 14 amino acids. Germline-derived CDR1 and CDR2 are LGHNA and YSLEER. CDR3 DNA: TGCGCCAGCAGCCGAGAGGGTCAGGCAGATACGCAGTATTTT. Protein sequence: CASSREGQADTQYF.

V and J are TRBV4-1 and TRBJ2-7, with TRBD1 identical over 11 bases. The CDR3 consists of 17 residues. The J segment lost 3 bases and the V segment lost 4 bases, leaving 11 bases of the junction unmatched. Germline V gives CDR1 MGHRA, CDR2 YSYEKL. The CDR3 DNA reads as TGCGCCAGCAGCCTAAGAGTTCTTGGGACAGGGGGCTACGAGCAGTACTTC. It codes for CASSLRVLGTGGYEQYF.

The CDR3: CAISESMVAGVGDTQYF. The CDR3 DNA reads TGTGCCATCAGTGAGTCGATGGTAGCGGGGGTGGGGGATACGCAGTATTTT. The chain carries TRBV10-3 and TRBJ2-3, with 9 bases lining up with TRBD2. This CDR3 has 17 amino acids. V lost 0 bases to trimming and J lost 6 bases; unmatched junction nucleotides: 10. Germline CDR1 reads ENHRY; CDR2 reads SYGVKD.

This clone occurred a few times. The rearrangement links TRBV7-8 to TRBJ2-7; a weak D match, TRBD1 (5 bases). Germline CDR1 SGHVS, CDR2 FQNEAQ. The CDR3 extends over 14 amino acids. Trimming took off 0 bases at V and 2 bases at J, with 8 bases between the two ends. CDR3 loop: CASSLARATYEQYF. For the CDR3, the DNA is TGTGCCAGCAGCTTAGCCAGGGCTACCTACGAGCAGTACTTC.

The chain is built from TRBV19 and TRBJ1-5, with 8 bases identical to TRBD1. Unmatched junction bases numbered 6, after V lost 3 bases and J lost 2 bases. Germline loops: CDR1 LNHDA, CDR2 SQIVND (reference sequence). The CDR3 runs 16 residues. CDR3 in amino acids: CASSMYKGQGNQPQHF. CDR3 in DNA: TGTGCCAGTAGTATGTACAAGGGACAGGGCAATCAGCCCCAGCATTTT.

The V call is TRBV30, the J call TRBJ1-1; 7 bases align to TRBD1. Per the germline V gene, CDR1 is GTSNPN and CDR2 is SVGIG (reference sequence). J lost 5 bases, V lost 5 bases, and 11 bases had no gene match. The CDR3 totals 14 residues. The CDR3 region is CAWAKQGIYTEAFF. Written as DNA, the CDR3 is TGTGCCTGGGCAAAACAGGGGATATATACTGAAGCTTTCTTT.

Written as DNA, the CDR3 is TGTGCCAGCATCCGGACAGGGGGGACCGGGGAGCTGTTTTTT. As protein: CASIRTGGTGELFF. The gene calls are TRBV27 and TRBJ2-2, with 10 bases aligning to TRBD1. V shed 7 bases, J shed 5 bases, and the junction held 4 bases outside the gene matches. Germline V CDR1 and CDR2: MNHEY, SMNVEV (reference sequence). The CDR3 runs to 14 residues.

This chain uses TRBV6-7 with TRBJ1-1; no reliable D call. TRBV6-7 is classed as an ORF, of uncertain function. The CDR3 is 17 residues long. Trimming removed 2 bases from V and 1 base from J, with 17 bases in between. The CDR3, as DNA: TGTGCCAGCAGTTACCCATGGGGAGGTCGGGAGAACACTGAAGCTTTCTTT. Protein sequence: CASSYPWGGRENTEAFF.

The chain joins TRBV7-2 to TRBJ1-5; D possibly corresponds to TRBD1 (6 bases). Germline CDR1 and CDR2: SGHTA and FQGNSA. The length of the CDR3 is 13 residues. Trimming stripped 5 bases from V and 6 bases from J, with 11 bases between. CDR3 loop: CASSLGGGQPQHF. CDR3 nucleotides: TGTGCCAGCAGCCTTGGGGGCGGTCAGCCCCAGCATTTT.

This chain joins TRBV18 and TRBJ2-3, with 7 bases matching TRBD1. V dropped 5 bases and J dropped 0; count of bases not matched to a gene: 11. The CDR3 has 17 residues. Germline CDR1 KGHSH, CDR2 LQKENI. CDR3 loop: CASSTRTGSASTDTQYF. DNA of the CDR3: TGTGCCAGCTCAACTCGGACAGGAAGTGCTAGCACAGATACGCAGTATTTT.

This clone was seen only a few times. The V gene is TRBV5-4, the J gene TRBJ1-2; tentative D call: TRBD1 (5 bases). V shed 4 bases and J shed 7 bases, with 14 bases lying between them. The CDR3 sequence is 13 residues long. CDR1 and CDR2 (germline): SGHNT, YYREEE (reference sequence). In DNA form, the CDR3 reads TGTGCCAGCAGCGAGGCAGCTAGGGGTGGCTACACCTTC. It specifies CASSEAARGGYTF.

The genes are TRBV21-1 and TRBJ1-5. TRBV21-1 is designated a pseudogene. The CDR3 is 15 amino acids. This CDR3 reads CASSSRDFRNQPQHF. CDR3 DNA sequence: TGTGCCAGCAGCTCTCGGGACTTCCGAAATCAGCCCCAGCATTTT.

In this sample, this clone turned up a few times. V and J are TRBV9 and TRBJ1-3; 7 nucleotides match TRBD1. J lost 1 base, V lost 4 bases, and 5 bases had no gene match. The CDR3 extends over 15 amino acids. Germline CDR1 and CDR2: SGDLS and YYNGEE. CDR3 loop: CASSTSGQSGNTIYF. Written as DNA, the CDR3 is TGTGCCAGCAGCACGTCGGGACAGTCTGGAAACACCATATATTTT.

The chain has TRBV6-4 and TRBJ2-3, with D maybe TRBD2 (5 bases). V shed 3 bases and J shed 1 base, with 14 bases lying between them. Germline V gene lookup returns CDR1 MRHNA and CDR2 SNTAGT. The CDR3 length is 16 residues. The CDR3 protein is CASSETGVGGTDTQYF. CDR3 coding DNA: TGTGCCAGCAGTGAAACCGGGGTCGGGGGCACAGATACGCAGTATTTT.

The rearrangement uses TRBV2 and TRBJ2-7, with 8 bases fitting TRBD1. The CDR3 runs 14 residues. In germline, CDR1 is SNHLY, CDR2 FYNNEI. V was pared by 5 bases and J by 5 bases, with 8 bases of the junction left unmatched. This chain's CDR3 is CASSRGQGVHEQYF. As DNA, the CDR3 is TGTGCCAGCAGTAGAGGACAGGGCGTCCACGAGCAGTACTTC.

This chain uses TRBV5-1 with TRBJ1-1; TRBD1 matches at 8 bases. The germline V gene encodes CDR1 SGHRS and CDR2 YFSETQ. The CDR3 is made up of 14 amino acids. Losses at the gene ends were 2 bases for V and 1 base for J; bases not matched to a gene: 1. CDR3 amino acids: CASSFGTGNTEAFF. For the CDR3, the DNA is TGCGCCAGCAGCTTCGGGACAGGGAACACTGAAGCTTTCTTT.

CDR3 protein: CASSSGGGTDTQYF. In DNA, the CDR3 is TGTGCCAGCAGCTCCGGGGGGGGCACAGATACGCAGTATTTT. This sequence joins TRBV11-3 and TRBJ2-3; the match to TRBD2 covers 8 bases. Germline V gene lookup returns CDR1 SGHNT and CDR2 YENEEA. J lost 1 base, V lost 4 bases, and 1 base had no gene match. The CDR3 runs 14 residues.

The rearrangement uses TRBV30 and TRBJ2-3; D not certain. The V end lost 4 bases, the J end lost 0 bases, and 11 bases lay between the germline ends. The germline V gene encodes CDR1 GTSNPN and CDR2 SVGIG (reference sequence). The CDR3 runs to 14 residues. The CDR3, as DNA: TGTGCCTGGATGATAGATTCTAGCACAGATACGCAGTATTTT. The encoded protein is CAWMIDSSTDTQYF.

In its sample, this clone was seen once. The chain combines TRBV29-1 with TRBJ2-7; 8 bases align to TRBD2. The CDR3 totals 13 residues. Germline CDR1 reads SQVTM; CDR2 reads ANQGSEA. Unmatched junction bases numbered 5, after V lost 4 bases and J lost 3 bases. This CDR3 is CSVALRGGYEQYF. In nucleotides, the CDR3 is TGCAGCGTTGCTCTCCGGGGGGGCTACGAGCAGTACTTC.

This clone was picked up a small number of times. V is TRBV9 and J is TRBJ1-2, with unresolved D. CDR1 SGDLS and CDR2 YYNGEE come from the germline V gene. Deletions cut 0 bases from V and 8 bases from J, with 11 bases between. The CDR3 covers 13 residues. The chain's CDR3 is CASSVVGEEGYTF. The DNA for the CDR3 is TGTGCCAGCAGCGTAGTCGGGGAGGAGGGCTACACCTTC.

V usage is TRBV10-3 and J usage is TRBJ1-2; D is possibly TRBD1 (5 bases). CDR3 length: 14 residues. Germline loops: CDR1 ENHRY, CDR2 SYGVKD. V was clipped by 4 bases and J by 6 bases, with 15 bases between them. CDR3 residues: CAISAGGWKDGYTF. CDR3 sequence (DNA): TGTGCCATCAGTGCTGGGGGGTGGAAGGATGGCTACACCTTC.

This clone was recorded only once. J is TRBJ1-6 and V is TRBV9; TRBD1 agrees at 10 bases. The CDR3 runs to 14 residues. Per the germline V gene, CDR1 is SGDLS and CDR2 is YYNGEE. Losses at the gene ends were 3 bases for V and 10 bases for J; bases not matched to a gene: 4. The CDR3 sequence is CASSAGTGDSPLHF. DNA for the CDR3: TGTGCCAGCAGCGCAGGGACAGGGGACTCACCCCTCCACTTT.

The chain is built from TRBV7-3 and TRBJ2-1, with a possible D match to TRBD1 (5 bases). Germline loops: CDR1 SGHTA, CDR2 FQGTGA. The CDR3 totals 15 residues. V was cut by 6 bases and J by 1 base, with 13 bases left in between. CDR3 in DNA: TGTGCCAGCAGTTTACAGGCTGGATCCTACAATGAGCAGTTCTTC. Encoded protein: CASSLQAGSYNEQFF.